The next 3 T cell receptor beta chains were all read from a single sample in a study of low-dose radiotherapy and immunotherapy resistance in tumors. With TRAV- and TRBV-specific primers, first-strand cDNA was made, covering the alpha and beta chains. Amplification, which lasted roughly 22 PCR cycles, used a constant-region primer and V-primer adapter to amplify TCRs. TCRdb fed the reads into MiXCR, producing one record per CDR3 protein. The table has about 58,000 distinct CDR3 sequences, about 23% seen once. Time point defined: after trial treatment. Treatment defined: LDRT plus nivolumab, ipilimumab, low-dose cyclophosphamide and aspirin (RACIN trial). Source: PBMCs, taken after low-dose radiotherapy plus immunotherapy. The receptors here all came from a male donor with prostate cancer.

Notes on this clonotype: The likely explanation is a read error, given a far larger clone one base away. The V call is TRBV7-9, the J call TRBJ2-1; 7 bases map to TRBD1. The CDR3 totals 14 residues. V trimming: 7 bases; J trimming: 10 bases; junction bases outside the gene matches: 13. Germline CDR1 reads SEHNR; CDR2 reads FQNEAQ (reference sequence). The DNA for the CDR3 is TGTGCCAGCACCAAAAAGGGGGCTCCCTACGAGCAGTTCTTC. It is translated as CASTKKGAPYEQFF.

This clonotype came up many times. DNA for the CDR3: TGCAGTGCTAGTGTTGGAGCGGTCTACCAAGAGACCCAGTACTTC. Its translation is CSASVGAVYQETQYF. The gene calls are TRBV20-1 and TRBJ2-5, with D perhaps TRBD2 (5 bases). The germline V gene has CDR1 DFQATT and CDR2 SNEGSKA (reference sequence). Trimming shortened V by 3 bases and J by 0 bases, and 14 bases separated the two germline ends. The CDR3 length is 15 residues.

This clonotype was seen ten or more times. The chain has TRBV30 and TRBJ1-2; D might be TRBD1 (6 bases). The V end lost 1 base, the J end lost 1 base, and 16 bases lay between the germline ends. In germline, CDR1 is GTSNPN, CDR2 SVGIG (reference sequence). CDR3 length: 16 amino acids. CDR3 amino acids: CAWSGKGQLNNYGYTF. Written as DNA, the CDR3 is TGTGCCTGGAGTGGAAAAGGACAGTTGAATAACTATGGCTACACCTTC. Based on the CDR3 plus reference TRBV30 and TRBJ1-2, the full variable domain is SQTIHQWPATLVQPVGSPLSLECTVEGTSNPNLYWYRQAAGRGLQLLFYSVGIGQISSEVPQNLSASRPQDRQFILSSKKLLLSDSGFYLCAWSGKGQLNNYGYTFGSGTRLTVV.